This TCR beta chain came from a study of T-cell reconstitution after alpha-beta-depleted transplantation in children. The germline CDR1 and CDR2 sequences are DFQATT and SNEGSKA (reference sequence). V lost 3 bases and J 5 bases, leaving 13 bases between the germline ends. The CDR3 has 13 residues. Library preparation (for TCRbeta) was performed with unique molecular identifiers. TCRdb re-called the PCR reads through MiXCR, storing one row per CDR3 protein. The table records around 370,000 distinct CDR3 sequences, over 9% of them present only once. The sequence derives from a human donor who donated a stem cell graft to a child with acute lymphoblastic leukemia. V usage is TRBV20-1 and J usage is TRBJ2-5; D is possibly TRBD2 (5 bases). The material was PBMCs from the stem cell graft donor, obtained from the stem cell graft. Here the CDR3 DNA reads TGCAGTGCTAGCGTCCGGGGTCGGGAGACCCAGTACTTC. Residues: CSASVRGRETQYF.